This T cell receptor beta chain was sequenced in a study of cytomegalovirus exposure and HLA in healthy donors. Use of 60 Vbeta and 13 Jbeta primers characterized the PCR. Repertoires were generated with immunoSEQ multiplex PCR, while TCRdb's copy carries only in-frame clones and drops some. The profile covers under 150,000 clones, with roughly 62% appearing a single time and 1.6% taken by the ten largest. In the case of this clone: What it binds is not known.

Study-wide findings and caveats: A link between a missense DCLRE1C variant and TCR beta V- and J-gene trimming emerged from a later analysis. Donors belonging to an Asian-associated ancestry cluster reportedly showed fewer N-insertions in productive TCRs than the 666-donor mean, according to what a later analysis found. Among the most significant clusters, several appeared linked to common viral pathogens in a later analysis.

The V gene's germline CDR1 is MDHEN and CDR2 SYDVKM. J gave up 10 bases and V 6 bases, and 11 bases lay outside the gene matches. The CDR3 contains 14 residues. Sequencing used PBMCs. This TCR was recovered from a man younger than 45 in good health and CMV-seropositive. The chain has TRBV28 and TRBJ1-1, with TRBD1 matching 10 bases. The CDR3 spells CASRSGDRGLGAFF. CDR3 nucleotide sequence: TGTGCCAGCAGAAGCGGGGACAGGGGACTAGGAGCTTTCTTT.